One sample yielded the 10 T cell receptor beta chains listed below, sequenced in a study of cytomegalovirus exposure and HLA in healthy donors. Assay used: immunoSEQ multiplex PCR; TCRdb lists only in-frame clones, some missing. The table lists roughly 150,000 clones, around 92% of them singletons. The material sequenced was PBMCs. The receptors originated from a woman aged 18-30 years in good health and CMV-seropositive.

In regard to this clone: A read error may produce the germline difference seen at one junction end. V and J are TRBV5-1 and TRBJ2-1; 9 bases map to TRBD2. Per germline, CDR1 SGHRS and CDR2 YFSETQ. This CDR3 region has 15 residues. CDR3 amino acids: CASSVPSGTYYEQFF. DNA of the CDR3: TGCGCCAGCAGCGTTCCTAGCGGGACCTACTATGAGCAGTTCTTC.

This chain uses TRBV10-3 with TRBJ1-1, with unresolved D. The germline gives CDR1 ENHRY, CDR2 SYGVKD. Trimming stripped 9 bases from V and 1 base from J, with 12 bases between. The CDR3 has 13 amino acids. DNA of the CDR3: TGTGCCATGAGTAGGGAGAGGAACACTGAAGCTTTCTTT. Protein product: CAMSRERNTEAFF.

Points on this clone: This same CDR3 is encoded by further DNA sequences in the sample. The CDR3 coding sequence is TGTGCCAGCAGCCGACAGGGGGCGAACACTGAAGCTTTCTTT. It encodes CASSRQGANTEAFF. The V gene is TRBV27, the J gene TRBJ1-1; 10 bases map to TRBD1. Germline loops: CDR1 MNHEY, CDR2 SMNVEV (reference sequence). CDR3 length equals 14 residues. The V and J ends lost 6 bases and 1 base, in that order; junction bases with no gene match: 2.

This chain links TRBV6-4 with TRBJ1-2; D gene ambiguous. Trimming removed 7 bases at V and 4 bases at J, with 16 bases between. There are 14 residues in the CDR3. Germline V gives CDR1 MRHNA, CDR2 SNTAGT. The CDR3 here is CASNLRAVFYGYTF. CDR3 sequence (DNA): TGTGCCAGCAACTTGAGGGCGGTCTTCTATGGCTACACCTTC.

The gene calls are TRBV11-2 and TRBJ1-1, with TRBD1 identical over 7 bases. In germline, CDR1 is SGHAT, CDR2 FQNNGV. J gave up 0 bases and V 5 bases, and 3 bases lay outside the gene matches. This CDR3 has 14 residues. In DNA form, the CDR3 reads TGTGCCAGCAGCATGACAGGGCTGAACACTGAAGCTTTCTTT. This translates into CASSMTGLNTEAFF.

In its sample, this clone was seen once. The rearrangement uses TRBV4-1 and TRBJ2-6; TRBD1 matches at 8 bases. Trimming removed 4 bases from V and 0 bases from J; junction bases left unmatched: 2. Germline lookup yields CDR1 MGHRA and CDR2 YSYEKL. The CDR3 consists of 16 residues. For the CDR3, the DNA is TGCGCCAGCAGCCTACAGGGGGACTCTGGGGCCAACGTCCTGACTTTC. As protein: CASSLQGDSGANVLTF.

The chain carries TRBV2 and TRBJ2-1; TRBD2 agrees at 7 bases. J lost 9 bases, V lost 4 bases, and 12 bases had no gene match. In germline, CDR1 is SNHLY, CDR2 FYNNEI. The length of the CDR3 is 15 residues. The chain's CDR3 is CASSVGLAEGSEQFF. Written as DNA, the CDR3 is TGTGCCAGCAGTGTGGGGCTAGCGGAGGGGAGTGAGCAGTTCTTC.

V gene TRBV5-1 combines with J gene TRBJ2-7; 10 nucleotides agree with TRBD1. The CDR3 sequence is 14 residues long. CDR1 and CDR2 (germline): SGHRS, YFSETQ. V shed 4 bases, J shed 5 bases, and the junction held 6 bases outside the gene matches. DNA of the CDR3: TGCGCCAGCAGCCCGGGACAGGGGTTGGACGAGCAGTACTTC. Amino acids: CASSPGQGLDEQYF.

The chain is built from TRBV5-1 and TRBJ2-7; a possible D gene is TRBD1 (5 bases). Per germline, CDR1 SGHRS and CDR2 YFSETQ. There are 14 residues in the CDR3. The V end lost 0 bases, the J end lost 7 bases, and 14 bases lay between the germline ends. CDR3 protein: CASSLEVGAGEQYF. Here the CDR3 DNA reads TGCGCCAGCAGCTTGGAGGTAGGGGCCGGGGAGCAGTACTTC.

This clone occurred a few times. The chain couples TRBV18 to TRBJ2-5; 13 bases map to TRBD2. The CDR3 totals 16 residues. V trimming: 5 bases; J trimming: 4 bases; junction bases outside the gene matches: 7. Germline V gives CDR1 KGHSH, CDR2 LQKENI. CDR3: CASSSGLAGVSETQYF. In DNA, the CDR3 is TGTGCCAGCTCATCAGGACTAGCGGGAGTTTCAGAGACCCAGTACTTC.